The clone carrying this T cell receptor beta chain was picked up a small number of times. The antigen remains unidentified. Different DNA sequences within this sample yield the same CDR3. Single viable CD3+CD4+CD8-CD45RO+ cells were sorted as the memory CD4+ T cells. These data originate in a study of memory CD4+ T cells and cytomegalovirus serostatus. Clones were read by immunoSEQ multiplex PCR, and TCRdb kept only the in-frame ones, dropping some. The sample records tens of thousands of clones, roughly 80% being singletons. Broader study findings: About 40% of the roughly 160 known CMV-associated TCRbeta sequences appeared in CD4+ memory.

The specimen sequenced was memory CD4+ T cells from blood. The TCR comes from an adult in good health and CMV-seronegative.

CDR3 coding DNA: TGTGCCAGCAGGCTGACAGCAACTAATGAAAAACTGTTTTTT. Translation: CASRLTATNEKLFF. V gene TRBV6-5 combines with J gene TRBJ1-4, with a tentative D call TRBD1 (5 bases). Trimming took off 6 bases at V and 0 bases at J, with 8 bases between the two ends. The V gene's germline CDR1 is MNHEY and CDR2 SVGAGI. The length of the CDR3 is 14 residues.